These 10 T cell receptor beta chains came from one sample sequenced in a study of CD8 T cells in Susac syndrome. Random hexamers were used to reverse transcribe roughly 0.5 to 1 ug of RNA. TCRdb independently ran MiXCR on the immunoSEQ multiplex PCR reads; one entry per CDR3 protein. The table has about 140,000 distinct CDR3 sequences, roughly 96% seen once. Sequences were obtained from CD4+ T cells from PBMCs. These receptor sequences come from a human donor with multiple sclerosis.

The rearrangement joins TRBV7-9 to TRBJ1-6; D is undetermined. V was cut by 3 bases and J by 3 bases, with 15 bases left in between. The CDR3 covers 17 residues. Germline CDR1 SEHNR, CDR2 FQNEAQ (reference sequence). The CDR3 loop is CASSFLSGVGYNSPLHF. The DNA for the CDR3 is TGTGCCAGCAGCTTCCTCTCGGGCGTCGGCTATAATTCACCCCTCCACTTT.

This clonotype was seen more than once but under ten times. The CDR3 DNA reads TGTGCCAGCAGCTTTAGGACAGGGGGAACAGATACGCAGTATTTT. Translated: CASSFRTGGTDTQYF. The rearrangement links TRBV11-2 to TRBJ2-3, with 10 nucleotides matching TRBD1. The CDR3 spans 15 residues. V gave up 3 bases and J gave up 3 bases; unmatched junction bases: 3. Germline V gene data show CDR1 as SGHAT and CDR2 as FQNNGV.

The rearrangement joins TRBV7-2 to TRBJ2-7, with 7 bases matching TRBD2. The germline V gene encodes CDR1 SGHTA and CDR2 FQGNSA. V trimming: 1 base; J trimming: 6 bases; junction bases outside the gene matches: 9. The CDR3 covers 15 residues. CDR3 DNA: TGTGCCAGCAGCTTAGACGGGGGAGGGCCTTCCGAGCAGTACTTC. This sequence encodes CASSLDGGGPSEQYF.

CDR3 DNA sequence: TGCGCCAGCAGCTTAACAGGAGTTACGAACACCGGGGAGCTGTTTTTT. Its protein product is CASSLTGVTNTGELFF. The V call is TRBV5-1, the J call TRBJ2-2; D possibly corresponds to TRBD1 (5 bases). V lost 2 bases and J 0 bases, leaving 11 bases between the germline ends. Germline CDR1 and CDR2: SGHRS and YFSETQ. The CDR3 has 16 amino acids. Full variable domain (rest looked up from reference TRBV5-1 and TRBJ2-2): KAGVTQTPRYLIKTRGQQVTLSCSPISGHRSVSWYQQTPGQGLQFLFEYFSETQRNKGNFPGRFSGRQFSNSRSEMNVSTLELGDSALYLCASSLTGVTNTGELFFGEGSRLTVL.

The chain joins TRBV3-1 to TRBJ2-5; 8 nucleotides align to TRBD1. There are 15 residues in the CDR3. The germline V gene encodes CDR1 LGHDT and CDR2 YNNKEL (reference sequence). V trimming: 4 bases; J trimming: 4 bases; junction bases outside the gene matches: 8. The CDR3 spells CASSLRQGLGETQYF. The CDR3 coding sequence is TGTGCCAGCAGCCTTAGACAGGGGCTGGGAGAGACCCAGTACTTC.

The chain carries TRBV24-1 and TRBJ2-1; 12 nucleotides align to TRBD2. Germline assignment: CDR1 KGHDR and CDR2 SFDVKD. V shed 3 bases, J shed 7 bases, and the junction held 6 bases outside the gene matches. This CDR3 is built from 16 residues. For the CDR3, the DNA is TGTGCCACCAGTGATCCCCCTACTAGCGGGAGGAATGAGCAGTTCTTC. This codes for CATSDPPTSGRNEQFF.

The CDR3 DNA is TGTGCCAGCAGTTTAAGGGGTTCCGGGGAGCTGTTTTTT. Amino acid sequence: CASSLRGSGELFF. The chain links TRBV12-3 or TRBV12-4 to TRBJ2-2; a weak D match, TRBD1 (5 bases). CDR3 length: 13 amino acids. Trimming stripped 2 bases from V and 6 bases from J, with 7 bases between.

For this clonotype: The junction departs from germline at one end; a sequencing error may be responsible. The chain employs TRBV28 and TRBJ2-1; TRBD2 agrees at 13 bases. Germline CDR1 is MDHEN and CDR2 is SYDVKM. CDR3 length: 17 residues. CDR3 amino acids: CASSPLAGGNTYNEQFF. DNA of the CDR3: TGTGCCAGCAGCCCACTAGCGGGAGGGAATACCTACAATGAACAGTTCTTC. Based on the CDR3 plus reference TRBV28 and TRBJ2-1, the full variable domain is DVKVTQSSRYLVKRTGEKVFLECVQDMDHENMFWYRQDPGLGLRLIYFSYDVKMKEKGDIPEGYSVSREKKERFSLILESASTNQTSMYLCASSPLAGGNTYNEQFFGPGTRLTVL.

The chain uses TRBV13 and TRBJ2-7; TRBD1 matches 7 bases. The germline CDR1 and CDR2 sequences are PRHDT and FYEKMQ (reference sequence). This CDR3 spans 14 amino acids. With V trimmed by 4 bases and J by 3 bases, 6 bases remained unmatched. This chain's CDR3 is CASSSRDRRYEQYF. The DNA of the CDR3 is TGTGCCAGCAGCTCCCGGGACAGACGCTACGAGCAGTACTTC.

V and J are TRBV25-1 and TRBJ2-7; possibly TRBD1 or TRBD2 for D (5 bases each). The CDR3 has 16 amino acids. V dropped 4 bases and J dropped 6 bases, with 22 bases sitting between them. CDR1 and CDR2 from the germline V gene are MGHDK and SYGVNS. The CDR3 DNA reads TGTGCCAGCAGTGGACTCTCAGGTGGGGGATTTTTCGAGCAGTACTTC. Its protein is CASSGLSGGGFFEQYF.